Shown below are 28 T cell receptor beta chains from a single sample sequenced in a study of T cells in Graves' hyperthyroidism and ophthalmopathy. Using RNA transcripts as the source, TCR beta CDR3 regions were amplified. HTBI primers were the set used in a first-round RT-PCR of the TCR CDR3. One entry per CDR3 protein, called by TCRdb with MiXCR from the multiplex PCR reads. The sample contains a few hundred thousand distinct CDR3 sequences, about an eighth of which appear only once. Material: blood. Source of these receptors: a middle-aged woman with Graves' ophthalmopathy.

This clonotype was recorded many times. The chain is built from TRBV27 and TRBJ1-5; 8 bases match TRBD1. The CDR3 loop spans 15 amino acids. Germline CDR1 reads MNHEY; CDR2 reads SMNVEV (reference sequence). V shed 5 bases and J 4 bases; nucleotides not matched to a gene: 7. DNA for the CDR3: TGTGCCAGCAGTAAGACAGGGGAGAGAAATCAGCCCCAGCATTTT. Translating gives CASSKTGERNQPQHF.

This clonotype was detected ten times or more. The V and J genes are TRBV12-3 or TRBV12-4 and TRBJ1-4; perhaps TRBD1 as D (5 bases). The V gene lost 3 bases and the J gene lost 6 bases, with 20 bases spanning the gap. CDR3 length: 17 amino acids. This chain's CDR3 is CASSFALRYGADEKLFF. The CDR3 nucleotides read TGTGCCAGCAGTTTCGCCCTCAGGTACGGGGCGGATGAAAAACTGTTTTTT.

This clonotype has just a few counts. The J gene is TRBJ2-7, the V gene TRBV4-1, with 11 bases lining up with TRBD2. V lost 1 base and J lost 4; bases outside the gene matches: 0. The CDR3 covers 14 residues. CDR1 is MGHRA and CDR2 is YSYEKL in the germline V gene. The CDR3 spells CASSQGLAGYEQYF. In DNA form, the CDR3 reads TGCGCCAGCAGCCAAGGACTAGCGGGGTACGAGCAGTACTTC.

There are many counts of this clonotype. The genes are TRBV6-5 and TRBJ1-2; 7 nucleotides line up with TRBD1. The ends lost 2 bases at V and 5 bases at J; junction bases unmatched: 14. Germline V CDR1 and CDR2: MNHEY, SVGAGI. The CDR3 totals 17 residues. The chain's CDR3 is CASSYGGSGQFLYGYTF. CDR3 coding DNA: TGTGCCAGCAGTTACGGGGGGTCGGGACAGTTCCTTTATGGCTACACCTTC.

This clonotype was seen many times. The chain couples TRBV27 to TRBJ1-2; 8 bases align to TRBD1. Germline lookup yields CDR1 MNHEY and CDR2 SMNVEV (reference sequence). There are 15 residues in the CDR3. V lost 5 bases to trimming and J lost 2 bases; unmatched junction nucleotides: 7. CDR3 in amino acids: CASSPYRGLNYGYTF. The CDR3, as DNA: TGTGCCAGCAGTCCGTACAGGGGGTTAAACTATGGCTACACCTTC.

This clonotype was picked up many times. Given the absence of the conserved phenylalanine or tryptophan at the CDR3 end, a read error is likely. This rearrangement joins TRBV6-1 to TRBJ2-5, with 9 bases fitting TRBD1. J lost 4 bases, V lost 3 bases, and 3 bases had no gene match. The length of the CDR3 is 14 residues. In germline, CDR1 is MNHNS, CDR2 SASEGT. DNA for the CDR3: TGTGCCAGCAGTGAGAACAGGGGGCGAGAGACCCAGTACCTC. Translating it yields CASSENRGRETQYL.

This clonotype occurred a few times. The V call is TRBV10-3, the J call TRBJ2-5; 9 bases map to TRBD2. Germline values: CDR1 ENHRY, CDR2 SYGVKD. The CDR3 has 15 amino acids. J gave up 4 bases and V 7 bases, and 10 bases lay outside the gene matches. The chain's CDR3 is CAIKLGGGAGETQYF. In DNA form, the CDR3 reads TGTGCCATCAAACTAGGCGGGGGGGCAGGAGAGACCCAGTACTTC.

The V call is TRBV6-4, the J call TRBJ2-1; D ambiguous. The CDR3 has 16 residues. Germline CDR1 MRHNA, CDR2 SNTAGT. V lost 2 bases, J lost 2 bases, and 13 bases lay in between. CDR3 coding DNA: TGTGCCAGCAGTGACGGGGTCGGTGAGACCTACAATGAGCAGTTCTTC. Its translation: CASSDGVGETYNEQFF.

The DNA of the CDR3 is TGTGCCAGCAGCCAGGGCGGGTTGCGCTCCTACGAGCAGTACTTC. This encodes CASSQGGLRSYEQYF. J is TRBJ2-7 and V is TRBV7-2; D assignment may be TRBD1 or TRBD2 (5 bases each). Germline CDR1 and CDR2: SGHTA and FQGNSA. CDR3 size: 15 residues. Trimming took off 5 bases at V and 0 bases at J, with 14 bases between the two ends.

This clonotype was counted a few times. CDR3 coding DNA: TGCGCCAGCAGCTTGAACAACCGGGGGGGAGATACGCAGTATTTT. Translated, it gives CASSLNNRGGDTQYF. V gene TRBV5-1 combines with J gene TRBJ2-3, with 8 bases matching TRBD2. J lost 5 bases, V lost 1 base, and 6 bases had no gene match. This CDR3 comprises 15 residues. Germline values: CDR1 SGHRS, CDR2 YFSETQ.

This clonotype was observed a few times. The genes are TRBV24-1 and TRBJ2-1, with TRBD2 as a possible D gene (6 bases). Between the trimmed V and J ends, which lost 4 bases and 0 bases, there was a span of 9 bases. This CDR3 is built from 15 residues. CDR1 and CDR2 (germline): KGHDR, SFDVKD. CDR3 DNA sequence: TGTGCCACCAGTGAGGACGGGAGCTCCTACAATGAGCAGTTCTTC. It specifies CATSEDGSSYNEQFF.

This clonotype was observed many times. The J gene is TRBJ2-3, the V gene TRBV7-9, with TRBD2 identical over 9 bases. The germline V gene has CDR1 SEHNR and CDR2 FQNEAQ (reference sequence). There are 18 residues in the CDR3. With V trimmed by 5 bases and J by 4 bases, 16 bases remained unmatched. This CDR3 reads CASSEIWTSDSRADTQYF. The CDR3 DNA reads TGTGCCAGCAGCGAAATTTGGACTAGCGACAGTCGGGCAGATACGCAGTATTTT.

This clonotype occurred a few times. The chain joins TRBV27 to TRBJ1-1; D is perhaps TRBD1 (5 bases). The CDR3 loop spans 14 amino acids. Germline V gene lookup returns CDR1 MNHEY and CDR2 SMNVEV (reference sequence). Trimming shortened V by 5 bases and J by 0 bases, and 10 bases separated the two germline ends. For the CDR3, the DNA is TGTGCCAGCAGTCCGGGGCGGATGAACACTGAAGCTTTCTTT. This sequence encodes CASSPGRMNTEAFF.

V gene TRBV20-1 combines with J gene TRBJ1-2; TRBD1 is a possible D gene (5 bases). Germline V CDR1 and CDR2: DFQATT, SNEGSKA (reference sequence). The CDR3 is made up of 13 amino acids. The germline V and J ends were trimmed by 6 bases and 0 bases, with 11 bases remaining between them. Here the CDR3 reads CSARDGSNYGYTF. The CDR3 DNA reads as TGCAGTGCCCGGGACGGCTCTAACTATGGCTACACCTTC.

The rearrangement links TRBV6-2 or TRBV6-3 to TRBJ2-7, with 7 bases that match TRBD2. Per the germline V gene, CDR1 is MNHEY and CDR2 is SVGEGT. The junction had 10 bases not matched to a gene; V was cut back by 0 bases and J by 5 bases. The CDR3 loop spans 16 amino acids. This CDR3 reads CASSYSSGGVDNEQYF. CDR3 nucleotides: TGTGCCAGCAGTTACTCATCGGGGGGTGTCGACAACGAGCAGTACTTC.

The J gene is TRBJ2-1, the V gene TRBV29-1; 10 positions agree with TRBD2. The CDR3 runs 14 residues. Per germline, CDR1 SQVTM and CDR2 ANQGSEA. The trim removed 7 bases at V and 4 bases at J, leaving 7 bases unmatched. CDR3 nucleotides: TGCAGCGCCGCTAGGACTAGCGGATACAATGAGCAGTTCTTC. As protein: CSAARTSGYNEQFF.

This clonotype has a handful of counts. This may be a read error: a much more frequent sequence differs by one nucleotide. The chain combines TRBV11-2 with TRBJ2-5; tentative D call: TRBD2 (6 bases). From germline, CDR1 is SGHAT and CDR2 FQNNGV. The CDR3 runs 16 residues. The CDR3 region has the DNA TGTGCCAGCAGCCAAAGAGGAGGGGCGTTCGGAGAGGCCCAGTACTTC. It translates to CASSQRGGAFGEAQYF.

This clonotype was observed many times. This chain connects TRBV11-3 to TRBJ2-5, with TRBD1 matching 9 bases. Trimming took 5 bases from V and 2 from J; bases not matched to a gene: 9. In germline, CDR1 is SGHNT, CDR2 YENEEA. The CDR3 is 16 residues long. Here the CDR3 reads CASSTWTGDPQETQYF. CDR3 bases: TGTGCCAGCAGCACATGGACAGGGGACCCTCAAGAGACCCAGTACTTC.

This clonotype was seen repeatedly, ten times or more. The chain links TRBV2 to TRBJ1-2, with 9 bases aligning to TRBD1. This CDR3 comprises 14 residues. In germline, CDR1 is SNHLY, CDR2 FYNNEI. V lost 6 bases to trimming and J lost 11 bases; unmatched junction nucleotides: 13. CDR3 amino acids: CASRRDRVRSDYTF. For the CDR3, the DNA is TGTGCCAGCAGGAGGGACAGGGTTAGGTCGGATTACACCTTC. Full variable domain (rest looked up from reference TRBV2 and TRBJ1-2): EPEVTQTPSHQVTQMGQEVILRCVPISNHLYFYWYRQILGQKVEFLVSFYNNEISEKSEIFDDQFSVERPDGSNFTLKIRSTKLEDSAMYFCASRRDRVRSDYTFGSGTRLTVV.

The table lists this clonotype with a few counts. A much larger clone lies a single base off, so this may be a read error. A read error is likely, as this CDR3 ends without the conserved phenylalanine or tryptophan. The genes are TRBV11-2 and TRBJ1-1, with 8 nucleotides matching TRBD1. Trimming at V came to 1 base and at J to 1 base, leaving 2 bases not matched to a gene. This CDR3 region has 15 residues. Germline V lookup: CDR1 SGHAT, CDR2 FQNNGV. The CDR3 coding sequence is TGTGCCAGCAGCTTAGGGACAGGGAGGAACACTGAAGCTTTCATT. Its protein is CASSLGTGRNTEAFI.

This clonotype appeared many times. The rearrangement links TRBV27 to TRBJ2-5; tentative D call: TRBD1 (5 bases). From germline, CDR1 is MNHEY and CDR2 SMNVEV (reference sequence). Trimming pared 2 bases from V and 2 bases from J, leaving 18 bases between. CDR3 size: 17 residues. CDR3 protein: CASSLRSGSATQETQYF. The CDR3 DNA reads as TGTGCCAGCAGTTTAAGATCAGGGTCAGCTACACAAGAGACCCAGTACTTC.

This clonotype was counted at least ten times. V usage is TRBV5-4 and J usage is TRBJ2-3, with TRBD2 as a possible D gene (7 bases). Germline V gives CDR1 SGHNT, CDR2 YYREEE (reference sequence). V dropped 3 bases and J dropped 0 bases, with 11 bases sitting between them. The CDR3 has 15 residues. The CDR3 nucleotides are TGTGCCAGCAGCTGGGGGGGCGGAAGCACAGATACGCAGTATTTT. As protein: CASSWGGGSTDTQYF.

This clonotype appeared many times. This chain connects TRBV28 to TRBJ2-7; D perhaps matches TRBD2 (8 bases). The CDR3 sequence is 17 residues long. Deletions cut 6 bases from V and 11 bases from J, with 32 bases between. The germline CDR1 and CDR2 sequences are MDHEN and SYDVKM. This chain's CDR3 is CASSGQGGTSIPYLEYF. The CDR3 DNA reads as TGTGCCAGCAGCGGGCAGGGGGGGACTAGTATTCCCTACTTGGAGTACTTC. Based on the CDR3 plus reference TRBV28 and TRBJ2-7, the full variable domain is DVKVTQSSRYLVKRTGEKVFLECVQDMDHENMFWYRQDPGLGLRLIYFSYDVKMKEKGDIPEGYSVSREKKERFSLILESASTNQTSMYLCASSGQGGTSIPYLEYFGPGTRLTVT.

In its sample, this clonotype was seen many times. This chain connects TRBV5-1 to TRBJ1-2; D may be TRBD1 (6 bases). The length of the CDR3 is 13 residues. V was pared by 0 bases and J by 6 bases, with 9 bases between. CDR1 is SGHRS, CDR2 YFSETQ, per germline. CDR3 DNA: TGCGCCAGCAGCTTGGAACAGGGACATGGCTACACCTTC. Protein sequence: CASSLEQGHGYTF.

The table lists this clonotype with many counts. The chain recombines TRBV28 with TRBJ2-1; weak D call: TRBD2 (5 bases). The CDR3 has 19 amino acids. CDR1 is MDHEN, CDR2 SYDVKM, per germline. The V end was cut by 3 bases, the J end by 0 bases, with 21 bases between. As DNA, the CDR3 is TGTGCCAGCAGTTTGGGGTTTAGAGGGTTAAAGAGCTCCTACAATGAGCAGTTCTTC. Amino acids: CASSLGFRGLKSSYNEQFF.

There are many counts of this clonotype. The V gene is TRBV2, the J gene TRBJ2-1; 11 bases align to TRBD2. Per germline, CDR1 SNHLY and CDR2 FYNNEI. This CDR3 spans 15 amino acids. J gave up 5 bases and V 2 bases, and 2 bases lay outside the gene matches. The CDR3 loop is CASSESSGRDNEQFF. CDR3 in DNA: TGTGCCAGCAGTGAAAGTAGCGGGAGGGACAATGAGCAGTTCTTC.

This clonotype was detected only a few times. The J gene is TRBJ2-3, the V gene TRBV12-3 or TRBV12-4; D is perhaps TRBD1 (6 bases). Trimming took off 7 bases at V and 0 bases at J, with 11 bases between the two ends. The CDR3 totals 14 residues. The CDR3 loop is CASTQGRSTDTQYF. The DNA for the CDR3 is TGTGCCAGCACTCAGGGGAGAAGCACAGATACGCAGTATTTT.

This clonotype was counted many times. This chain links TRBV13 with TRBJ2-1, with D perhaps TRBD1 or TRBD2 (6 bases each). V was cut by 5 bases and J by 8 bases, with 7 bases left in between. Germline CDR1 PRHDT, CDR2 FYEKMQ (reference sequence). The CDR3 consists of 11 residues. The CDR3 region is CASSGGHEQFF. CDR3 in DNA: TGTGCCAGCAGCGGGGGGCATGAGCAGTTCTTC.